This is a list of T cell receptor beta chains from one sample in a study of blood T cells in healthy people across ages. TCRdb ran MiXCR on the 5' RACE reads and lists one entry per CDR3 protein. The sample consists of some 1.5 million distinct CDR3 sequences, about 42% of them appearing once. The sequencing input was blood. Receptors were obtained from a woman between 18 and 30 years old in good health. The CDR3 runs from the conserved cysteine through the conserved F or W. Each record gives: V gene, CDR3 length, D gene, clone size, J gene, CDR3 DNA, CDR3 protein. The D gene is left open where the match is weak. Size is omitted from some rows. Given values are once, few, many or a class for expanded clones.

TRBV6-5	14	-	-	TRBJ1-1	TGTGCCAGCAGAGCGCCGCGCGGGCACACTGAAGCTTTCTTT	CASRAPRGHTEAFF
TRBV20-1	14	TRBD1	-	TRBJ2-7	TGCAGTGCTACCCTCCAGGGGGCGGAATACGAGCAGTACTTC	CSATLQGAEYEQYF
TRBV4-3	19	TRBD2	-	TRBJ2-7	TGCGCCAGCAGCCACGCTTTAGGACTAGCAGATGGGAGATACTACGAGCAGTACTTC	CASSHALGLADGRYYEQYF
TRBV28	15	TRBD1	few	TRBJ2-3	TGTGCCAGCACCCACAGGGGCACCTACAGAGATACGCAGTATTTT	CASTHRGTYRDTQYF
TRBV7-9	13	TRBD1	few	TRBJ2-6	TGTGCCAGCGGAAAAGACAGGGTTTACGTCCTGACTTTC	CASGKDRVYVLTF
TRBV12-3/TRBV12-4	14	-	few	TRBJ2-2	TGTGCCAGCAGTTTAGGGCTCCACACCGGGGAGCTGTTTTTT	CASSLGLHTGELFF
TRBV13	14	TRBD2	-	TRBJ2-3	TGTGCCAGCAGCTTGCGGGGGGGCCTAGATGCGCAGTATTTT	CASSLRGGLDAQYF
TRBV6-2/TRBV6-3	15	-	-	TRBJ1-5	TGTGCCAGCAGTTACTGGGGGGCGCGGGATCAGCCCCAGCATTTT	CASSYWGARDQPQHF
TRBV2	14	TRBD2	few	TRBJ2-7	TGTGCCAGCGTAGGACTAGCGGCTGGAAATGAGCAGTACTTC	CASVGLAAGNEQYF
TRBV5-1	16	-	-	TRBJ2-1	TGCGCCAGCAGCTTGGATCGTGGGGGAGGTGGGGATGAGCAGTTCTTC	CASSLDRGGGGDEQFF
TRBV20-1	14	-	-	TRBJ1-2	TGCAGTGCTAGGGAGTCGTACAGGGCGGGCGGCTACACCTTC	CSARESYRAGGYTF
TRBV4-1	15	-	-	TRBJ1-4	TGCGCCAGCAGCTGGGCTGGTACAGGGCGGGAAAAACTGTTTTTT	CASSWAGTGREKLFF
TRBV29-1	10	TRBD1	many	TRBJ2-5	TGCAGCGTTGGGGGGACAGTCCGGTACTTC	CSVGGTVRYF
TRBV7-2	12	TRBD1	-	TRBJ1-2	TGTGCCAGCAGCTACAACAGGGGCGGCTACACCTTC	CASSYNRGGYTF
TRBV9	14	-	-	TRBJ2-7	TGTGCCAGCAGCGTAGGATGGGGGCTCTACGAGCAGTACTTC	CASSVGWGLYEQYF
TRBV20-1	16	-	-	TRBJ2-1	TGCAGTGCTAGAGCCGTCGGGGCAGACCTTTATGATGAGCAGTTCTTC	CSARAVGADLYDEQFF
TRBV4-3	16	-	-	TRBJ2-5	TGCGCCAGCAGCATCGGAAGGGGGAGGGAACACAATGAGCAGTACTTC	CASSIGRGREHNEQYF
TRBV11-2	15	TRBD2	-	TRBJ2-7	TGTGCCGGCAGCGCCACCGGGACTAGCGACTACGAGCAGTACTTC	CAGSATGTSDYEQYF
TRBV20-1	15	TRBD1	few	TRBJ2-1	TGCAGTGCAGCCGGGACAGGGGGCTTGTGGGATGAGCAGTTCTTC	CSAAGTGGLWDEQFF
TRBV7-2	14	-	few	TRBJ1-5	TGTGCCAGCAGCTTCTCAAAGGGCAATCAGCCCCAGCATTTT	CASSFSKGNQPQHF
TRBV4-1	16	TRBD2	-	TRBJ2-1	TGCGCCAGCAGCCGGAGACTAGCGGGGACGGGTAATGAGCAGTTCTTC	CASSRRLAGTGNEQFF
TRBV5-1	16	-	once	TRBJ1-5	TGCGCCAGCAGCTTGGATGGGACGACCAGCAATCAGCCCCAGCATTTT	CASSLDGTTSNQPQHF
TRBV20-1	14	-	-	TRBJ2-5	TGCAGTGCTATCGAACTGACAGACCAAGAGACCCAGTACTTC	CSAIELTDQETQYF
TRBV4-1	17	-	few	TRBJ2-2	TGCGCCAGCAGCCACCTTGACCCGAGATCGAACACCGGGGAGCTGTTTTTT	CASSHLDPRSNTGELFF
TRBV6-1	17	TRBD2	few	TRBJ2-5	TGTGCCAGCAGTAGGCGACCTAGCGGGGGTCCACAAGAGACCCAGTACTTC	CASSRRPSGGPQETQYF
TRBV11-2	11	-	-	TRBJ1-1	TGTGCCAGCAGCTTCCGGCGGGAAGCTTTCTTT	CASSFRREAFF
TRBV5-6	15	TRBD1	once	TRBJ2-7	TGTGCCAGCAGCTTGGATCGGACAGGGGAATACGAGCAGTACTTC	CASSLDRTGEYEQYF
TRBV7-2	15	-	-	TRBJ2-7	TGTGCCAGCAGCTTAGAGTGGGAAGGGGGCTACGAGCAGTACTTC	CASSLEWEGGYEQYF
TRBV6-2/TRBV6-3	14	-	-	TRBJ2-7	TGTGCCAGCAGTTACGAGATCAGCCCCTACGAGCAGTACTTC	CASSYEISPYEQYF
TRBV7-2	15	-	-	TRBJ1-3	TGTGCCAGCAGCTCCGAGGTGGCTTTCGGAAACACCATATATTTT	CASSSEVAFGNTIYF
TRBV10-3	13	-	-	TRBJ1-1	TGTGCCATCAGGTTGGATAGGGGGTCTGAAGCTTTCTTT	CAIRLDRGSEAFF
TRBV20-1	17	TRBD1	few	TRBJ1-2	TGCAGTGCTGTCCGGGACAGGGTCAAGGCCGATAACTATGGCTACACCTTC	CSAVRDRVKADNYGYTF
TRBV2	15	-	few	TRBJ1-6	TGTGCCAGCAGGGGGGAGTCCAATTATAATTCACCCCTCCACTTT	CASRGESNYNSPLHF
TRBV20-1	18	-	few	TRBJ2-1	TGCAGTGCTAGAGACCCTCGAGCGGCGAAGCTCTCCTACAATGAGCAGTTCTTC	CSARDPRAAKLSYNEQFF
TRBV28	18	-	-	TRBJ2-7	TGTGCCAGCAGTTCCTCACCTGGGCGGACGAGCTCCTACAAGGAGCAGTACTTC	CASSSSPGRTSSYKEQYF
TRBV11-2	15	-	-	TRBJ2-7	TGTGCCAGCAGCTTCGACAGACCTTCTTACAATGAGCAGTACTTC	CASSFDRPSYNEQYF
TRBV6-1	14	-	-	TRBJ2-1	TGTGCCAGCAGAAAAAGCGGACTCTGGCATGAGCAGTTCTTC	CASRKSGLWHEQFF
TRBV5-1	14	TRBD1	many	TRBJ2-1	TGTGCCAGCAGTTTACAGGGGCGATACAATGAGCAGTTCTTC	CASSLQGRYNEQFF
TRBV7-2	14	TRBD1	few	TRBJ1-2	TGTGCCAGCAGCTTAGAAGGACAGGGCCGAGGCTACACCTTC	CASSLEGQGRGYTF
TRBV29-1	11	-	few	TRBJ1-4	TGCAGCGTTGGGCGAGATGAAAAACTGTTTTTT	CSVGRDEKLFF
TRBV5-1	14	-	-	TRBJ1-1	TGCGCCAGCAGATTGAACCACGGAGGAACTGAAGCTTTCTTT	CASRLNHGGTEAFF
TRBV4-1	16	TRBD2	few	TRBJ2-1	TGCGCCAGCAGTCCGATTCCGGGACTAGCGACGGATGAGCAGTTCTTC	CASSPIPGLATDEQFF
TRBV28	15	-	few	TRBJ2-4	TGTGCCAGCAGGACGCAGCTAATAGCCAAAAACATTCAGTACTTC	CASRTQLIAKNIQYF
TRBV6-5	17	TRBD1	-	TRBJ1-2	TGTGCCACCAGCTACAACCCGGGGACAGCTTGGGCCTATGGCTACACCTTC	CATSYNPGTAWAYGYTF
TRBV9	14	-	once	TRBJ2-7	TGTGCCAGCAGCGTAGGGTACAGATCCTACGAGCAGTACTTC	CASSVGYRSYEQYF
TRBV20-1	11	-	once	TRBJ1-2	TGCAGTGCCCCTCTGACGATGGGCTACACCTTC	CSAPLTMGYTF
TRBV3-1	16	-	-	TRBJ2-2	TGTGCCAGCAGCCCAGCCCAGGGGCTTGTTTCCGGGGAGCTGTTTTTT	CASSPAQGLVSGELFF
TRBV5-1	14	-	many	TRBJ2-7	TGCGCCAGCAGCTTTGCCGTTGGCTCCTACGAGCAGTACTTC	CASSFAVGSYEQYF
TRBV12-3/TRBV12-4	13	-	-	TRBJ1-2	TGTGCCACCAGAGGGGATGTCGACTATGGCTACACCTTC	CATRGDVDYGYTF
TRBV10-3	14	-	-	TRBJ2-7	TGTGCCATCAGTGAGCGAACACAGGGCAACGAGCAGTACTTC	CAISERTQGNEQYF
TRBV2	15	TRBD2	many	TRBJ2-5	TGTGCCAGCAGTTGGGTAGCGGGGGGTATCGGGGAGCAGTACTTC	CASSWVAGGIGEQYF
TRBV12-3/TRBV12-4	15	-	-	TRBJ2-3	TGTGCCAGCGGTCCGTCACGAACTAGCACAGATACGCAGTATTTT	CASGPSRTSTDTQYF
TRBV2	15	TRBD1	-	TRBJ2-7	TGTGCCAGCAGTGAGGGGACAGGGATTAAGTACGAGCAGTACTTC	CASSEGTGIKYEQYF
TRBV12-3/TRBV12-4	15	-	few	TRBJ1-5	TGTGCCAGCAGTCCCTCTGGGTCAGGCAATCAGCCCCAGCATTTT	CASSPSGSGNQPQHF
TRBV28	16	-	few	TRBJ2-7	TGTGCCAGCAGGTCACTTCCCTCCGGGACTTGGTACGAGCAGTACTTC	CASRSLPSGTWYEQYF